The present TCR beta chain was sequenced within a study of Graves' ophthalmopathy and Graves' hyperthyroidism. Overall study context: Untreated patients at initial diagnosis provided peripheral blood.

The study, taken as a whole, reports: Most expanded clonotypes from thyroid (those above 0.001 frequency) were also found in blood. A 13-signature model separated ophthalmopathy from stable hyperthyroidism, approximately 87% sensitivity, approximately 80% specificity.

Turning to this clonotype: The antigen remains undetermined.

Amplification of the TCR beta CDR3 regions used RNA transcripts (as template). HTBI-primed RT-PCR formed the first round, and a multiplex PCR formed the second. Using its own MiXCR run on the multiplex PCR reads, TCRdb lists one record per CDR3 protein. Of over 450,000 distinct CDR3 sequences in the sample, approximately 14% were seen once. No donor had other autoimmune disease, uncontrolled infection, pregnancy or lactation. The clonotype comes from a woman in her thirties with Graves' ophthalmopathy. Input material: blood.

CDR3 residues: CASSSAGDYSPLHF. The CDR3 DNA reads as TGTGCCAGCAGTTCGGCAGGGGACTATTCACCCCTCCACTTT. The chain links TRBV6-5 to TRBJ1-6; D is possibly TRBD1 (6 bases). The ends were cut back, 4 bases at V and 8 bases at J, with 12 bases in the middle. The germline gives CDR1 MNHEY, CDR2 SVGAGI. CDR3 length: 14 residues.